The 6 T cell receptor beta chains presented below share a single source sample, sequenced in a study of chemoradiotherapy in HPV16-positive cancers. The repertoire was sequenced with immunoSEQ multiplex PCR; TCRdb's copy has only in-frame clones and lacks some. The sample records around 4,900 clones, 89% being singletons. The material sequenced was blood, taken from a patient who underwent chemoradiotherapy. These receptors all stem from a human donor with HPV-associated anogenital cancer.

This rearrangement joins TRBV7-2 to TRBJ1-5, with 7 bases identical to TRBD1. V lost 1 base and J lost 4; bases outside the gene matches: 4. The CDR3 has 15 residues. Looked up from germline, CDR1 is SGHTA and CDR2 is FQGNSA. This chain's CDR3 is CASSLGGTANQPQHF. The CDR3 DNA reads TGTGCCAGCAGCTTAGGAGGGACAGCGAATCAGCCCCAGCATTTT.

The V and J genes are TRBV4-2 and TRBJ2-3, with 7 bases fitting TRBD2. The V and J ends lost 4 bases and 0 bases, in that order; junction bases with no gene match: 16. Germline values: CDR1 LGHNA, CDR2 YNFKEQ. The length of the CDR3 is 19 residues. The CDR3 sequence is CASSLLELLADTSTDTQYF. CDR3 DNA: TGTGCCAGCAGCCTCTTGGAGCTCCTAGCGGATACTAGCACAGATACGCAGTATTTT.

The chain carries TRBV4-1 and TRBJ2-5; D may match TRBD1 or TRBD2 (5 bases each). V lost 1 base and J 3 bases, leaving 9 bases between the germline ends. The CDR3 covers 14 residues. Germline V lookup: CDR1 MGHRA, CDR2 YSYEKL. CDR3: CASSQGGREETQYF. CDR3 DNA: TGCGCCAGCAGCCAAGGGGGACGGGAAGAGACCCAGTACTTC.

This rearrangement joins TRBV6-5 to TRBJ1-4; tentatively, D is TRBD1 (6 bases). Trimming left V 6 bases short and J 12 bases short, with 14 bases between. CDR1 MNHEY and CDR2 SVGAGI come from the germline V gene. The CDR3 consists of 12 residues. This chain's CDR3 is CASSLRGGELFF. The CDR3 DNA follows: TGTGCCAGCAGCCTCCGAGGGGGGGAACTGTTTTTT.

The V and J genes are TRBV6-5 and TRBJ2-7, with 10 bases aligning to TRBD1. Trimming took 7 bases from V and 7 from J; bases not matched to a gene: 10. Per germline, CDR1 MNHEY and CDR2 SVGAGI. This CDR3 comprises 14 residues. CDR3 amino acids: CASTWGTGVGEQYF. CDR3 nucleotides: TGTGCCAGCACCTGGGGGACAGGGGTGGGGGAGCAGTACTTC.

The CDR3 is CASSVAVGGSGANVLTF. CDR3 coding DNA: TGTGCCAGCAGCGTAGCGGTAGGGGGGTCTGGGGCCAACGTCCTGACTTTC. The chain links TRBV9 to TRBJ2-6; the D call may be TRBD1 or TRBD2 (6 bases each). Trimming left V 0 bases short and J 1 base short, with 11 bases between. Germline CDR1 and CDR2: SGDLS and YYNGEE. This CDR3 is built from 17 residues. Looking up the rest from reference TRBV9 and TRBJ2-6 gives the full variable domain: DSGVTQTPKHLITATGQRVTLRCSPRSGDLSVYWYQQSLDQGLQFLIQYYNGEERAKGNILERFSAQQFPDLHSELNLSSLELGDSALYFCASSVAVGGSGANVLTFGAGSRLTVL.